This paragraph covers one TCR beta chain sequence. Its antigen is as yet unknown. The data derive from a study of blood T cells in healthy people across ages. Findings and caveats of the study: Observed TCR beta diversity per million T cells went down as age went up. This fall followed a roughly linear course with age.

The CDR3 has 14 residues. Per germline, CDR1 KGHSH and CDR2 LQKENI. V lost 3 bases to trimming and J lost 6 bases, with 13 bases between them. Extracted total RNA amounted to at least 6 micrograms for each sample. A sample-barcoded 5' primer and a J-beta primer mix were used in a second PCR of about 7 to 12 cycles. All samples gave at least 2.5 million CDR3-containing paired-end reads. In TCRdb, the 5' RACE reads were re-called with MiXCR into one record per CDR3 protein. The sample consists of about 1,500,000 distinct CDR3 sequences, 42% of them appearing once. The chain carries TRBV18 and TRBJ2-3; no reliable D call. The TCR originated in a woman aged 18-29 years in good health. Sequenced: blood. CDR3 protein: CASSPNSPEDTQYF. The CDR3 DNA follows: TGTGCCAGCTCACCCAACTCTCCCGAGGATACGCAGTATTTT.